This T cell receptor (beta chain) was profiled in a study of cytotoxic CD8 clonotypes in ibrutinib-treated CLL. Regarding the study as a whole: Public clonotypes occurred uncommonly; on treatment, they contracted or remained stable. Sampling of sustained-remission and progressing patients occurred at differing times. Baseline clonality, higher than in age-matched healthy donors, tracked circulating CD8+ T-cell counts.

The CDR3 is made up of 16 amino acids. J gave up 6 bases and V 2 bases, and 10 bases lay outside the gene matches. Germline V CDR1 and CDR2: ENHRY, SYGVKD. Data came from immunoSEQ multiplex PCR; TCRdb stores just in-frame clones and leaves some out. Here the sample spans about 160,000 clones, 70% to 85% being singletons. Comment on this clone: Its antigen is undetermined.

Sequencing used PBMCs, obtained after 24 months of ibrutinib treatment. The chain joins TRBV10-3 to TRBJ2-3, with 8 nucleotides matching TRBD2. The TCR was taken from a human donor with chronic lymphocytic leukemia. As DNA, the CDR3 is TGTGCCATCAGTGAGGGATCGGGGGGGAAGGCGGATACGCAGTATTTT. It yields the protein CAISEGSGGKADTQYF.